The text below deals with one T cell receptor beta chain. Its matching antigen is unknown. This CDR3 region has 11 residues. Trimming removed 5 bases at V and 1 base at J, with 2 bases between. Germline V CDR1 and CDR2: SGHTA, FQGNSA. One entry per CDR3 protein results from TCRdb running MiXCR on the 5' RACE reads. The sample yields 30,000 to 40,000 distinct CDR3 sequences, about 7% seen once. The data were taken from a study of early T cells in non-severe SARS-CoV-2 infection. Study results and limitations: Matching results from VDJdb favored anti-spike CD8 responses, leaving private and CD4 specificities undetected.

The source material was whole blood, sampled at baseline. This TCR was sampled from an adult who was a healthcare worker with PCR-confirmed SARS-CoV-2 infection or an uninfected control (not recorded which). V is TRBV7-2 and J is TRBJ1-1; D is unclear. CDR3 DNA: TGTGCCAGCAGCCAGAACACTGAAGCTTTCTTT. Translating it yields CASSQNTEAFF.